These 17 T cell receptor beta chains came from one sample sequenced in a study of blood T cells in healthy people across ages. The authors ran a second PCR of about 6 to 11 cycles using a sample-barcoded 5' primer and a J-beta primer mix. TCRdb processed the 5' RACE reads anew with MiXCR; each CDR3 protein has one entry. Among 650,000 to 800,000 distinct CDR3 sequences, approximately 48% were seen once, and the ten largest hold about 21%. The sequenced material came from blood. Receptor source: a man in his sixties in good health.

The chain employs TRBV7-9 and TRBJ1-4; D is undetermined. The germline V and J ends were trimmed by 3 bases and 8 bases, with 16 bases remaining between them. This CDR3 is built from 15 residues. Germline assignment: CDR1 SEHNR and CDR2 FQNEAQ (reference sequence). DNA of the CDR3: TGTGCCAGCAGCTTCGGGCAGGCTGATCGCGAAAAACTGTTTTTT. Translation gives CASSFGQADREKLFF. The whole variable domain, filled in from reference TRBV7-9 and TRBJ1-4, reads DTGVSQNPRHKITKRGQNVTFRCDPISEHNRLYWYRQTLGQGPEFLTYFQNEAQLEKSRLLSDRFSAERPKGSFSTLEIQRTEQGDSAMYLCASSFGQADREKLFFGSGTQLSVL.

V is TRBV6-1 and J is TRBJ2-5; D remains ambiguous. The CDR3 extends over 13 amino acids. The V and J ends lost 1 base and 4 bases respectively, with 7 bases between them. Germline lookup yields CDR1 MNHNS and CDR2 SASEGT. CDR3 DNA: TGTGCCAGCAGTGAAGTGCACAGAGAGACCCAGTACTTC. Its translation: CASSEVHRETQYF.

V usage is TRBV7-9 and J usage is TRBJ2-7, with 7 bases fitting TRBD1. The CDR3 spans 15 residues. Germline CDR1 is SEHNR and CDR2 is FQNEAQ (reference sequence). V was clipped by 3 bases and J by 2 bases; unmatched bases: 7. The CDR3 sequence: CASSLNDRDPYEQYF. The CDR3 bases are TGTGCCAGCAGCTTGAACGACAGGGACCCCTACGAGCAGTACTTC.

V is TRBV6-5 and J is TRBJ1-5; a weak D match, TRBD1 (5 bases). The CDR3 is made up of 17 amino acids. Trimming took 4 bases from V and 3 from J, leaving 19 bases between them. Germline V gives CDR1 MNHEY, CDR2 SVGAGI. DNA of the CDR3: TGTGCCAGCAGTTTTTTACCCGGGACGGTGAACAATCAGCCCCAGCATTTT. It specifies CASSFLPGTVNNQPQHF.

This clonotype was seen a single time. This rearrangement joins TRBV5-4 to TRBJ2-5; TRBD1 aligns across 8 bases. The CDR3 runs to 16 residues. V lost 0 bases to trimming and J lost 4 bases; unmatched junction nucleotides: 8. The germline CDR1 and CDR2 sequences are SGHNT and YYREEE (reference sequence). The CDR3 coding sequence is TGTGCCAGCAGCTTGGGGACAGGGCGATTTGTAGAGACCCAGTACTTC. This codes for CASSLGTGRFVETQYF.

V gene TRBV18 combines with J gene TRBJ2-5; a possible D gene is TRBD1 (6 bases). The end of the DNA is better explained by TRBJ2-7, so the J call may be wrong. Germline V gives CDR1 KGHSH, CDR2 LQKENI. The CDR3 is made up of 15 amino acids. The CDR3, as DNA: TGTGCCAGCTCACGAGCACAGGGTGGGGCCTACGAGCAGTACTTC. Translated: CASSRAQGGAYEQYF.

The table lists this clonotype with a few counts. The CDR3 nucleotides read TGTGCCAGCAGCTTCAATCCGGGGGTTGGCGAGCAGTACTTC. Protein sequence: CASSFNPGVGEQYF. The chain carries TRBV11-2 and TRBJ2-7, with D possibly TRBD2 on 6 matching bases. There are 14 residues in the CDR3. Trimming cost V 3 bases and J 6 bases, with 15 bases left between them. Germline-derived CDR1 and CDR2 are SGHAT and FQNNGV.

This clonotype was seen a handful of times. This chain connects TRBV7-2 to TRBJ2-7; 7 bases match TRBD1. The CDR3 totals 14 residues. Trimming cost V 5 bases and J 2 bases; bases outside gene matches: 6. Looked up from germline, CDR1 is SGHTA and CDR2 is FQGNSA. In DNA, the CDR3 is TGTGCCAGCAGCGTGCAGGGGGTACCCTACGAGCAGTACTTC. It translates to CASSVQGVPYEQYF.

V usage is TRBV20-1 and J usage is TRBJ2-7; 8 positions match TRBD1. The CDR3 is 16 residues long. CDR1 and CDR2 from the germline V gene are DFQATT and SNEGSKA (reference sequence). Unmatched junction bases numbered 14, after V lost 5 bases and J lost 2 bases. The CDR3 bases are TGCAGTGCTCTAAGCCTCGGGACAGGTAGAACCTACGAGCAGTACTTC. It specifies CSALSLGTGRTYEQYF.

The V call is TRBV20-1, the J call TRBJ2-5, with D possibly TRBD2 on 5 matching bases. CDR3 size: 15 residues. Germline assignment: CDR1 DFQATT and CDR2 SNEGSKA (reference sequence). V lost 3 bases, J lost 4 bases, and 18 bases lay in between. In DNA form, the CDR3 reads TGCAGTGCTAGGGCAGTGAAGCTGAGCGGAGAGACCCAGTACTTC. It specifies CSARAVKLSGETQYF.

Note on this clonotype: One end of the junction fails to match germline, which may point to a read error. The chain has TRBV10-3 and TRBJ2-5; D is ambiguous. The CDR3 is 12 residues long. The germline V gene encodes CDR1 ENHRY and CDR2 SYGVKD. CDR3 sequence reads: CAVSDGVGEQYF. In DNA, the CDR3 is TGTGCCGTCAGTGATGGGGTGGGTGAGCAGTACTTC.

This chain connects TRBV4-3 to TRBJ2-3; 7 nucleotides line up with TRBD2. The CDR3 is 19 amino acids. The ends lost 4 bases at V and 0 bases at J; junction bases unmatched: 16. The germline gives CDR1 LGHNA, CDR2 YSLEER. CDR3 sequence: CASSRTPAELAVSTDTQYF. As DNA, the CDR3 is TGCGCCAGCAGCCGAACCCCCGCAGAGCTAGCGGTGAGCACAGATACGCAGTATTTT.

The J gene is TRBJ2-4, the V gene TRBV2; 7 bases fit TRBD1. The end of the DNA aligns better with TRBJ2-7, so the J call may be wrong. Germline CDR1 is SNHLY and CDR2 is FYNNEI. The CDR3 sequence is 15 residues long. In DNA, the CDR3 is TGTGCCAGCAGTGCGAGGACAGGCATGAGGCTCGAGCAGTACTTC. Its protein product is CASSARTGMRLEQYF.

The CDR3 coding sequence is TGTGCCAGCAGTGAAGCGCGGTGGCCAGGGAGGAATGAGCAGTACTTC. Translated: CASSEARWPGRNEQYF. V and J are TRBV6-1 and TRBJ2-5; TRBD2 is a possible D gene (6 bases). Between the trimmed V and J ends, which lost 0 bases and 11 bases, there was a span of 22 bases. CDR3 length: 16 amino acids. Germline V gives CDR1 MNHNS, CDR2 SASEGT.

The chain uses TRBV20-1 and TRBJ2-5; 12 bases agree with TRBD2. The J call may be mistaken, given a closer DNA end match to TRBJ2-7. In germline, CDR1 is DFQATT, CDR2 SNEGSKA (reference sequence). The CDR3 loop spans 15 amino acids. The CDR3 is CSARRPSGGAYEQYF. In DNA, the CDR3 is TGCAGTGCTAGACGCCCTAGCGGGGGGGCCTACGAGCAGTACTTC.

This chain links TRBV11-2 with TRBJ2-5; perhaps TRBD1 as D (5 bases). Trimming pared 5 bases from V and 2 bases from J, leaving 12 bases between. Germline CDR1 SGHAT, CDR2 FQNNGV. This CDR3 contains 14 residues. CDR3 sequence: CASSRQYLQETQYF. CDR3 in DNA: TGTGCCAGCAGCCGACAGTACTTACAAGAGACCCAGTACTTC.

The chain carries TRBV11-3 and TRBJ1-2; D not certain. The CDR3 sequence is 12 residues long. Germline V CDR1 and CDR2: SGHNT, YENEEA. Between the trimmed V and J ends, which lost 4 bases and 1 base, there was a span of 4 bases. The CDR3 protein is CASSSYNYGYTF. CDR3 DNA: TGTGCCAGCAGCTCCTATAACTATGGCTACACCTTC. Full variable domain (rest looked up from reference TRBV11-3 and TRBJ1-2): EAGVVQSPRYKIIEKKQPVAFWCNPISGHNTLYWYLQNLGQGPELLIRYENEEAVDDSQLPKDRFSAERLKGVDSTLKIQPAELGDSAVYLCASSSYNYGYTFGSGTRLTVV.